The subject of this entry is one T cell receptor beta chain. What it binds is unknown. CD45RO-negative CD8 cells positively selected for CCR7 made up the naive population, which excluded terminally differentiated effector memory CD45RA+ cells. The CDR3 contains 18 residues. Losses at the gene ends were 2 bases for V and 0 bases for J; bases not matched to a gene: 9. The V gene's germline CDR1 is MNHEY and CDR2 SMNVEV (reference sequence). The data were produced by immunoSEQ multiplex PCR, yet TCRdb's version contains in-frame clones alone and is incomplete. Altogether under 850,000 clones are present, about 92% being singletons, with the ten largest covering 20% to 30%. This specimen comes from a study of shared clonotypes between healthy human individuals. Background on the study: The plates for each donor numbered three CD4 naive, three CD4 memory, two CD8 naive and one CD8 memory. Notes on the study in general: With few donors, the genetic and exposure-history diversity represented was limited.

J is TRBJ2-3 and V is TRBV27; 9 bases match TRBD2. The sequence came from a man aged 25-45 years in good health. The sequenced sample consisted of naive CD8+ T cells sorted from blood. The CDR3 is CASSLQAGGPMSTDTQYF. CDR3 DNA sequence: TGTGCCAGCAGTTTACAAGCGGGAGGACCTATGAGCACAGATACGCAGTATTTT.